This T cell receptor beta chain originates from a study of blood T cell repertoires in COVID-19. The data were produced by immunoSEQ multiplex PCR, yet TCRdb's version contains in-frame clones alone and is incomplete. The sample gives tens of thousands of clones, around 78% of which show up once; around a sixth is in the top ten. CDR1 is ENHRY and CDR2 is SYGVKD in the germline V gene. The CDR3 has 15 amino acids. With V trimmed by 10 bases and J by 1 base, 7 bases remained unmatched. The rearrangement links TRBV10-3 to TRBJ2-2; TRBD2 agrees at 9 bases. This TCR was sampled from a human donor in a cohort sampled during active COVID-19. The specimen sequenced was peripheral blood. DNA of the CDR3: TGTGCCACCGCCGGCGGGGGGGTGAACACCGGGGAGCTGTTTTTT. This gives the protein CATAGGGVNTGELFF.